Listed below are T cell receptor beta chains from one sample, sequenced in a study of T cells and Merkel cell carcinoma outcomes. The assay was immunoSEQ multiplex PCR, and TCRdb's table has in-frame clones only and misses some. The sample shows about 12,000 clones, nearly 97% of them seen only once. Sample: tumor tissue from Merkel cell carcinoma. These receptors originate from a human donor with Merkel cell carcinoma. Both conserved end residues are part of each CDR3. D genes are given only for firm matches. Size is stated for part of the rows, as once, few or many counts, or as a class when the clone is expanded.

TRBJ1-1	NA	TRBV29-1	NA	TGCAGCGTTGAGGTTGGACAGGAAGCTTTCTTT	CSVEVGQEAFF
TRBJ2-3	NA	TRBV28	NA	TGTGCCAGCAGTTTGCCTAGCGGCACAGATACGCAGTATTTT	CASSLPSGTDTQYF
TRBJ2-7	NA	TRBV11-3	NA	TGTGCCAGCAACAACGATTACAGGGAGCAGTACTTC	CASNNDYREQYF
TRBJ2-3	NA	TRBV5-4	few	TGTGCCAGCAGCGCCCGGGCGCTAGGTTCCACAGATACGCAGTATTTT	CASSARALGSTDTQYF
TRBJ2-3	NA	TRBV9	NA	TGTGCCAGCAGCGTTTACACAGATACGCAGTATTTT	CASSVYTDTQYF
TRBJ2-4	TRBD2	TRBV7-9	NA	TGTGCCAGCAGCTTTTCCCCAGCGGGAGTTCAAAACATTCAGTACTTC	CASSFSPAGVQNIQYF
TRBJ1-2	NA	TRBV7-9	NA	TGTGCCAGCAGCTTGGCCGGGAACTATGGCTACACCTTC	CASSLAGNYGYTF
TRBJ1-2	TRBD1	TRBV6-5	NA	TGTGCCAGCATTGACAGGGGCAGGATGGGCTACACCTTC	CASIDRGRMGYTF
TRBJ1-1	NA	TRBV10-3	NA	TGTGCCATCGGAGGGGGACCTTCGGCTTTCTTT	CAIGGGPSAFF
TRBJ2-1	NA	TRBV5-1	NA	TGCGCCAGCAGCTTGGCAGGTGAGCAGTTCTTC	CASSLAGEQFF
TRBJ2-7	NA	TRBV18	once	TGTGCCAGCTCACCCCTCGCAACAGGGAGCTCCTACGAGCAGTACTTC	CASSPLATGSSYEQYF
TRBJ1-1	TRBD1	TRBV4-2	NA	TGTGCCAGCAGCCAAGCTAACAGGGGGAGGAACACTGAAGCTTTCTTT	CASSQANRGRNTEAFF
TRBJ1-2	NA	TRBV29-1	NA	TGCAGCGTTGGTTCCAGGTCCTATGGCTACACCTTC	CSVGSRSYGYTF
TRBJ2-3	TRBD1	TRBV19	once	TGTGCCAGTAGAAGGACAGGATCTTCTAGCACAGATACGCAGTATTTT	CASRRTGSSSTDTQYF
TRBJ1-2	TRBD1	TRBV14	once	TGTGCCAGCAGCCGGGGGACAGCCTATGGCTACACCTTC	CASSRGTAYGYTF
TRBJ2-3	NA	TRBV30	few	TGTGCCTGGAGTACCCGACCCGGGGATACGCAGTATTTT	CAWSTRPGDTQYF
TRBJ2-7	NA	TRBV19	NA	TGTGCCAGTAGTATGCAGGGTTACGAGCAGTACTTC	CASSMQGYEQYF
TRBJ2-3	TRBD2	TRBV7-9	NA	TGTGCCAGCAGTTCCCTGATAGCGGGAGGGTACACAGATACGCAGTATTTT	CASSSLIAGGYTDTQYF
TRBJ2-1	TRBD2	TRBV5-4	NA	TGTGCCAGCAGCCTGGGCGGGAGCTCCTACAATGAGCAGTTCTTC	CASSLGGSSYNEQFF
TRBJ1-1	NA	TRBV21-1	NA	TGTGCCAGCAGCAAAGGTACGAGTTGCACTGAAGCTTTCTTT	CASSKGTSCTEAFF
TRBJ2-3	NA	TRBV30	NA	TGTGCCTGGAGTGTACTAGCCTCGGCGCCAGATACGCAGTATTTT	CAWSVLASAPDTQYF
TRBJ2-7	NA	TRBV30	NA	TGTGCCTGGAGTTCCCCGACTAGTGGGAGGAGGTGGCAGTACTTC	CAWSSPTSGRRWQYF
TRBJ1-1	NA	TRBV28	NA	TGTGCCAGCAGTATCCAAGGCCTCCCGGACACTGAAGCTTTCTTT	CASSIQGLPDTEAFF
TRBJ1-5	NA	TRBV15	NA	TGTGCCACCACCGCCGGGGGGAGAGGACTAGTGGGCAATCAGCCCCAGCATTTT	CATTAGGRGLVGNQPQHF
TRBJ1-3	NA	TRBV19	once	TGTGCCAGTAGTATAGATCGTCGAAACACCATATATTTT	CASSIDRRNTIYF
TRBJ1-5	NA	TRBV18	NA	TGTGCCAGCTCACCCAACGATGGGAGCAATCAGCCCCAGCATTTT	CASSPNDGSNQPQHF
TRBJ1-5	NA	TRBV11-2	NA	TGTGCCAGCAGCTTATGGGGAGGGGTTGGGCAGCCCCAGCATTTT	CASSLWGGVGQPQHF
TRBJ1-1	NA	TRBV12-5	once	TGTGCTAGTGGGCCCGCGGGGGCCGTCACTGAAGCTTTCTTT	CASGPAGAVTEAFF
TRBJ1-4	NA	TRBV27	NA	TGTGCCAGCAGCCGCGACGGGTCGGTTTTCGAAAAACTGTTTTTT	CASSRDGSVFEKLFF
TRBJ1-1	TRBD1	TRBV7-9	NA	TGTGCCAGCAGCTTGCGGACAGGGGATGTCGCTGAAGCTTTCTTT	CASSLRTGDVAEAFF
TRBJ2-7	NA	TRBV30	NA	TGTGCCTGGAGTCTGGGGGCGGAGGAGCAGTACTTC	CAWSLGAEEQYF
TRBJ2-1	TRBD2	TRBV5-1	NA	TGCGCCAGCATGCAACTAGCGGACAATGAGCAGTTCTTC	CASMQLADNEQFF
TRBJ2-1	TRBD1	TRBV18	NA	TGTGCCAGCTCACCAGACAGGGTAGATAATGAGCAGTTCTTC	CASSPDRVDNEQFF
TRBJ2-2	TRBD2	TRBV29-1	NA	TGCAGCGTTGAAGGGTCACTAGCGGGAGAAACCGGGGAGCTGTTTTTT	CSVEGSLAGETGELFF
TRBJ2-1	NA	TRBV6-1	NA	TGTGCCGCGCTACCCGGGACTTCCAATGAGCAGTTCTTC	CAALPGTSNEQFF
TRBJ1-1	TRBD1	TRBV10-3	NA	TGTGCCATCAGTGAGGAATCCAGGACAGGGAACACTGAAGCTTTCTTT	CAISEESRTGNTEAFF
TRBJ2-7	TRBD2	TRBV5-1	once	TGCGCCAGCAGCTTGGTTCTTAGCGGGAGGGAGCAGTACTTC	CASSLVLSGREQYF
TRBJ1-1	TRBD1	TRBV18	NA	TGTGCCAGCTCATCTCAGGGGGTAGGAACTGAAGCTTTCTTT	CASSSQGVGTEAFF
TRBJ1-4	TRBD1	TRBV6-6	NA	TGTGCCAGCCGGGGTCCGGGACAGGGGAATGAAAAACTGTTTTTT	CASRGPGQGNEKLFF
TRBJ2-1	NA	TRBV18	NA	TGTGCCAGCTCACCAAAAAGGGGGGATCGAAAGTTCTTC	CASSPKRGDRKFF
TRBJ2-5	NA	TRBV6-1	NA	TGTGCCAGCAGTGAAGGGGCCGGAGAACAAGAGACCCAGTACTTC	CASSEGAGEQETQYF
TRBJ2-3	TRBD2	TRBV7-3	NA	TGTGCCAGCAGCCCGACTAGCGCTACAGATACGCAGTATTTT	CASSPTSATDTQYF
TRBJ1-4	NA	TRBV28	NA	TGTGCCAGCAGTTCAACCCTTGGGGGGACTAATGAAAAACTGTTTTTT	CASSSTLGGTNEKLFF
TRBJ1-4	NA	TRBV18	NA	TGTGCCAGCTCTCCACAGGAGGGGAAAAGCGAAAAACTGTTTTTT	CASSPQEGKSEKLFF
TRBJ1-5	NA	TRBV19	NA	TGTGCCAGTAGTATCGGTGGGAGAAATCAGCCCCAGCATTTT	CASSIGGRNQPQHF
TRBJ1-4	NA	TRBV18	NA	TGTGCCAGCTCCGCAGCGATTAATGAAAAACTGTTTTTT	CASSAAINEKLFF
TRBJ1-4	TRBD1	TRBV4-1	NA	TGCGCCAGCAGCCAAACCACAGGGGTTCAGGAAAAACTGTTTTTT	CASSQTTGVQEKLFF
TRBJ2-2	NA	TRBV28	NA	TGTGCCAGCAGTTCCGGAGACGGCGGGGCCGGGGAGCTGTTTTTT	CASSSGDGGAGELFF
TRBJ1-2	NA	TRBV12-5	NA	TGTGCTAGTGGTTTGGGTACAGGATTCGGCTACACCTTC	CASGLGTGFGYTF
TRBJ2-1	NA	TRBV5-1	NA	TGCGCCAGCAAGAGCGGCTCCTACAATGAGCAGTTCTTC	CASKSGSYNEQFF
TRBJ1-2	NA	TRBV6-5	NA	TGTGCCAGCAGTACCGGAAGAGGCTACACCTTC	CASSTGRGYTF
TRBJ2-7	NA	TRBV10-3	NA	TGTGCCATCAGTGTGGGCGGGTTCAACGAGCAGTACTTC	CAISVGGFNEQYF